This T cell receptor (beta chain) is from a study of T-cell reconstitution after alpha-beta-depleted transplantation in children. Study-wide results and limits: In some patients, recipient T cells and intrathymic progenitors surviving conditioning explained high day-60 diversity.

Unique molecular identifiers were incorporated when the TCRbeta library was constructed. MiXCR was run by TCRdb on the PCR reads, yielding one entry per CDR3 protein. The table includes around 800,000 distinct CDR3 sequences, about 15% detected once. Per the germline V gene, CDR1 is DFQATT and CDR2 is SNEGSKA (reference sequence). The CDR3 is made up of 15 amino acids. V lost 0 bases and J lost 0, with 10 bases in between. In regard to this clonotype: Its cognate antigen is unknown.

The sequence derives from a male patient between 10 and 17 years old who had a stem cell transplant for acute lymphoblastic leukemia, so the T cells may come from the graft donor. V usage is TRBV20-1 and J usage is TRBJ2-3; TRBD1 is a possible D gene (6 bases). This specimen consisted of PBMCs, mostly from graft donor cells, obtained 360 days after TCRalphabeta/CD19-depleted stem cell transplant. This CDR3 reads CSARDYRVSTDTQYF. For the CDR3, the DNA is TGCAGTGCTAGAGATTACAGGGTCAGCACAGATACGCAGTATTTT.